This TCR beta chain originates from a study of cytomegalovirus exposure and HLA in healthy donors. Study-level information: A preliminary data release comprised approximately 85 million unique TCRs obtained from HLA-typed donors. General study points: Among CMV-associated TCR beta chains, most appeared HLA-restricted in a later analysis. There were about 160 TCR beta chains listed as cytomegalovirus-associated.

The study ran its PCR with 60 Vbeta and 13 Jbeta primers. Data came from immunoSEQ multiplex PCR; TCRdb stores just in-frame clones and leaves some out. The sample consists of about 190,000 clones, roughly 90% of them appearing once. This CDR3 contains 14 residues. Looked up from germline, CDR1 is MNHEY and CDR2 is SVGAGI. Germline trimming cut 6 bases from V and 6 bases from J; bases unmatched to any gene: 7. Concerning this clone: The antigen is not known.

The sample was PBMCs. This chain connects TRBV6-5 to TRBJ1-2, with 10 bases aligning to TRBD1. This receptor was taken from a boy between 2 and 15 years old in good health and CMV-seronegative. CDR3 sequence reads: CASRSYGTGDGYTF. The CDR3 bases are TGTGCCAGCAGGTCCTACGGGACAGGGGATGGCTACACCTTC.